The 10 T cell receptor beta chains listed next were all sequenced from one sample in a study of T-cell memory formation after mild COVID-19. TCRdb independently ran MiXCR on the 5' RACE reads; one entry per CDR3 protein. Of roughly 200,000 distinct CDR3 sequences in the sample, about a fifth are singletons; the top ten hold more than 20%. Sequencing input: PBMCs or a T cell subset sorted from them (not recorded which). Receptor source: an adult woman who had mild COVID-19 (a few samples of this study predate the infection). Cell type and time point are not known.

The chain joins TRBV27 to TRBJ2-3; TRBD2 might be the D (5 bases). V lost 3 bases and J lost 2, with 18 bases in between. Germline V gene lookup returns CDR1 MNHEY and CDR2 SMNVEV (reference sequence). This CDR3 has 17 amino acids. CDR3 sequence: CASSFTGGSLITDTQYF. CDR3 nucleotide sequence: TGTGCCAGCAGTTTCACTGGAGGCTCTTTAATCACAGATACGCAGTATTTT.

The chain employs TRBV19 and TRBJ1-2; D perhaps matches TRBD1 (6 bases). The CDR3 totals 15 residues. Trimming took 2 bases from V and 8 from J, leaving 18 bases between them. Per germline, CDR1 LNHDA and CDR2 SQIVND (reference sequence). The CDR3 DNA is TGTGCCAGTAGTATAATTTCGGCAGGGGTGGACGGCTACACCTTC. It codes for CASSIISAGVDGYTF.

This clonotype was counted many times. The genes are TRBV3-1 and TRBJ2-1; 10 nucleotides align to TRBD2. This CDR3 contains 15 residues. Germline CDR1 reads LGHDT; CDR2 reads YNNKEL (reference sequence). After removal of 4 bases from V and 4 bases from J, the junction contained 4 bases not matched to a gene. The CDR3 loop reads CASSPRTSGYNEQFF. For the CDR3, the DNA is TGTGCCAGCAGCCCCCGGACTAGCGGATACAATGAGCAGTTCTTC.

This clonotype was seen a few times. V and J are TRBV29-1 and TRBJ2-6; D uncertain. Germline CDR1 reads SQVTM; CDR2 reads ANQGSEA. The V end lost 4 bases, the J end lost 0 bases, and 4 bases lay between the germline ends. The CDR3 runs to 13 residues. The CDR3 loop reads CSVVFSGANVLTF. The CDR3 nucleotides read TGCAGCGTTGTTTTCTCTGGGGCCAACGTCCTGACTTTC.

This clonotype was observed a single time. The V and J genes are TRBV11-2 and TRBJ1-2; 11 nucleotides match TRBD1. The CDR3 contains 14 residues. Germline CDR1 is SGHAT and CDR2 is FQNNGV. J gave up 6 bases and V 5 bases, and 5 bases lay outside the gene matches. The CDR3 loop is CASSRPGQGDGYTF. As DNA, the CDR3 is TGTGCCAGCAGCCGTCCGGGACAGGGGGATGGCTACACCTTC.

This chain connects TRBV11-3 to TRBJ2-1, with 11 bases matching TRBD2. V shed 4 bases and J 8 bases; nucleotides not matched to a gene: 7. CDR1 SGHNT and CDR2 YENEEA come from the germline V gene. This CDR3 spans 15 amino acids. This CDR3 is CASSSRLAGKDEQFF. The CDR3 nucleotides are TGTGCCAGCAGCTCTCGACTAGCGGGAAAGGATGAGCAGTTCTTC.

A single count supports this clonotype. This chain connects TRBV6-2 or TRBV6-3 to TRBJ2-7; no clear D gene. V was clipped by 5 bases and J by 5 bases, with 10 bases between them. Germline V gene lookup returns CDR1 MNHEY and CDR2 SVGEGT. The CDR3 spans 12 residues. CDR3 DNA sequence: TGTGCCAGCAGTAACCCCCCGGACGAGCAGTACTTC. The encoded protein is CASSNPPDEQYF.

In this sample, this clonotype turned up a few times. V gene TRBV9 combines with J gene TRBJ2-7; D call uncertain. This CDR3 comprises 14 residues. The germline V and J ends were trimmed by 0 bases and 3 bases, with 10 bases remaining between them. CDR1 and CDR2 (germline): SGDLS, YYNGEE. CDR3 bases: TGTGCCAGCAGCGTAGCCGCCGATTACTACGAGCAGTACTTC. As protein: CASSVAADYYEQYF.

The V and J genes are TRBV19 and TRBJ1-5; D gene unclear. From germline, CDR1 is LNHDA and CDR2 SQIVND (reference sequence). The V end was cut by 1 base, the J end by 7 bases, with 14 bases between. CDR3 length: 15 amino acids. CDR3 in amino acids: CASSIVATEGQPQHF. The CDR3 DNA reads as TGTGCCAGTAGTATAGTCGCCACGGAGGGACAGCCCCAGCATTTT. Complete variable domain (other parts from reference TRBV19 and TRBJ1-5): DGGITQSPKYLFRKEGQNVTLSCEQNLNHDAMYWYRQDPGQGLRLIYYSQIVNDFQKGDIAEGYSVSREKKESFPLTVTSAQKNPTAFYLCASSIVATEGQPQHFGDGTRLSIL.

CDR3 in amino acids: CASSQDSSFRGNYGYTF. DNA of the CDR3: TGCGCCAGCAGCCAAGATTCCTCCTTTAGGGGCAACTATGGCTACACCTTC. The chain carries TRBV4-1 and TRBJ1-2; a weak D match, TRBD1 (5 bases). This CDR3 is 17 amino acids long. V lost 0 bases to trimming and J lost 2 bases, with 16 bases between them. Per germline, CDR1 MGHRA and CDR2 YSYEKL.